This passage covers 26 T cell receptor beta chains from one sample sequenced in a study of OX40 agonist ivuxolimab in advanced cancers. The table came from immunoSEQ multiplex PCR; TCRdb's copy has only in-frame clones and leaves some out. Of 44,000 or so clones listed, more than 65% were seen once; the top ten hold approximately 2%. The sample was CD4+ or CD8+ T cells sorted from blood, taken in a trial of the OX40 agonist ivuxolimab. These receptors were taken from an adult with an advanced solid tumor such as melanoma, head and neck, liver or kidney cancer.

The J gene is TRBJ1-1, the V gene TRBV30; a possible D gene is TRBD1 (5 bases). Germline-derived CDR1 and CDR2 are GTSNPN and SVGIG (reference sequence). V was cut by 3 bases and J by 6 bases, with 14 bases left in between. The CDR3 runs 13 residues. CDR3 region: CAWRTERAAEAFF. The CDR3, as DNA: TGTGCCTGGAGGACAGAACGGGCGGCTGAAGCTTTCTTT. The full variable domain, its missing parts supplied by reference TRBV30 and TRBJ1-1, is SQTIHQWPATLVQPVGSPLSLECTVEGTSNPNLYWYRQAAGRGLQLLFYSVGIGQISSEVPQNLSASRPQDRQFILSSKKLLLSDSGFYLCAWRTERAAEAFFGQGTRLTVV.

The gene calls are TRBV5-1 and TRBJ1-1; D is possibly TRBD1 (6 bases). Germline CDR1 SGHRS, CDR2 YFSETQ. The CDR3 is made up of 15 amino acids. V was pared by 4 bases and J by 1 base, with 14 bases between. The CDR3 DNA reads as TGCGCCAGCAGCCAATACGGACAGAAGAACACTGAAGCTTTCTTT. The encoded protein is CASSQYGQKNTEAFF.

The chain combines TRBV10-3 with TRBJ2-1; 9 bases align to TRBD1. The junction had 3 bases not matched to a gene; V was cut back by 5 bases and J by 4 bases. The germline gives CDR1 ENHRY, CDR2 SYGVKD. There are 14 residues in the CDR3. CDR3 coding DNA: TGTGCCATCAGTCCGGGACAGGGTTACAATGAGCAGTTCTTC. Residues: CAISPGQGYNEQFF.

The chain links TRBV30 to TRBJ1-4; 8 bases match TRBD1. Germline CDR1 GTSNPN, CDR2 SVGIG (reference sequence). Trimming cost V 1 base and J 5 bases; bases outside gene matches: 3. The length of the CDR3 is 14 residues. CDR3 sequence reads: CAWSGQGANEKLFF. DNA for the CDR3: TGTGCCTGGAGTGGCCAGGGGGCAAATGAAAAACTGTTTTTT.

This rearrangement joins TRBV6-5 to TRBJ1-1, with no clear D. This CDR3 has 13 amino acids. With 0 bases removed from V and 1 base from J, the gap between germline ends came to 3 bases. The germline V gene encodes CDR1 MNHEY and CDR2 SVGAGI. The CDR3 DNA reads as TGTGCCAGCAGTTACTCGGAGAACACTGAAGCTTTCTTT. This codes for CASSYSENTEAFF.

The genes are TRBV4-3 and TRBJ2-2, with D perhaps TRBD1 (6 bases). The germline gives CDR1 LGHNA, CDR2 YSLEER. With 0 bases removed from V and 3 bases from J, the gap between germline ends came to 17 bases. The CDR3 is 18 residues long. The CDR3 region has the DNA TGCGCCAGCAGCCAAGATTCGCAGGGGCAATATGACACCGGGGAGCTGTTTTTT. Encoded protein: CASSQDSQGQYDTGELFF.

CDR3 nucleotide sequence: TGTGCCAGCAGTAAGTACAGGGACTCCTACGAGCAGTACTTC. Protein product: CASSKYRDSYEQYF. The chain employs TRBV2 and TRBJ2-7, with TRBD1 as a possible D gene (6 bases). The V end lost 5 bases, the J end lost 0 bases, and 11 bases lay between the germline ends. From germline, CDR1 is SNHLY and CDR2 FYNNEI. The CDR3 spans 14 residues.

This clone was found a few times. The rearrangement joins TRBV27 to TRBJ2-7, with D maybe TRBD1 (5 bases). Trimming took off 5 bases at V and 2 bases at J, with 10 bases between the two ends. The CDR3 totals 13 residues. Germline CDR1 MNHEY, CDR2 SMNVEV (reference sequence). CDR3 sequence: CASSIRVPYEQYF. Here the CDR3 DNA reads TGTGCCAGCAGTATCAGGGTTCCCTACGAGCAGTACTTC.

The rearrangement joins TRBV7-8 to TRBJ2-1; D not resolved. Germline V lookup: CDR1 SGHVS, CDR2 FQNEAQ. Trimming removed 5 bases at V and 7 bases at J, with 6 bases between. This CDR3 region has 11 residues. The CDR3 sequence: CASSLQNEQFF. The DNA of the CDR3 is TGTGCCAGCAGCCTACAGAATGAGCAGTTCTTC.

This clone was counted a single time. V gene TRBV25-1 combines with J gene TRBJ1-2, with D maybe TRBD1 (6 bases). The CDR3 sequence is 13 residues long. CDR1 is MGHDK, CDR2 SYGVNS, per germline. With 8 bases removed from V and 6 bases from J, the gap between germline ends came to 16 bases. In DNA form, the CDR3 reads TGTGCCAGCCAGAGTCAGGGGCGGAATGGCTACACCTTC. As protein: CASQSQGRNGYTF.

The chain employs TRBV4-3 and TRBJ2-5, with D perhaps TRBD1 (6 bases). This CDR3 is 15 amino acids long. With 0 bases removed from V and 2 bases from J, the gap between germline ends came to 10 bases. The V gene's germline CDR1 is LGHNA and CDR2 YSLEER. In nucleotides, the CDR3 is TGCGCCAGCAGCCAAGATTATGGACAGCAAGAGACCCAGTACTTC. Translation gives CASSQDYGQQETQYF.

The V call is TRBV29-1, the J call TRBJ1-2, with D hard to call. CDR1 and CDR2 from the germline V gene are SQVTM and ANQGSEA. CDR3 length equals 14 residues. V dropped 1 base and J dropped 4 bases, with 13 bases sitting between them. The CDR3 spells CSVEVAMGGYGYTF. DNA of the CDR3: TGCAGCGTTGAAGTAGCTATGGGAGGCTATGGCTACACCTTC.

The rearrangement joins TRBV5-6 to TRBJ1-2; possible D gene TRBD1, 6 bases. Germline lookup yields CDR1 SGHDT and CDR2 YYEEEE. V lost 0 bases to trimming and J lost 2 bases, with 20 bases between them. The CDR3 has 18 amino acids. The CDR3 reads CASSLALTGPRGNYGYTF. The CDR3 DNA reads TGTGCCAGCAGCTTGGCTTTAACAGGACCAAGGGGGAACTATGGCTACACCTTC.

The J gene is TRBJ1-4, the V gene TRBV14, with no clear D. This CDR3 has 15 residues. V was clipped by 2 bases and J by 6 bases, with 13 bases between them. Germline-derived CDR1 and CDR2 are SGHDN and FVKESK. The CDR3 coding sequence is TGTGCCAGCAGCCAACCCGGGTGGAGGCATGAAAAACTGTTTTTT. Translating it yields CASSQPGWRHEKLFF.

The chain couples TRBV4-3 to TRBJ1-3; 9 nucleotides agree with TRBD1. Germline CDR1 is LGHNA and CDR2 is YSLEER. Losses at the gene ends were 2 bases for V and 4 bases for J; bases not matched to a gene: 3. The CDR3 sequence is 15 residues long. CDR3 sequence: CASSQTGGAGNTIYF. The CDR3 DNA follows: TGCGCCAGCAGCCAAACAGGGGGCGCGGGAAACACCATATATTTT.

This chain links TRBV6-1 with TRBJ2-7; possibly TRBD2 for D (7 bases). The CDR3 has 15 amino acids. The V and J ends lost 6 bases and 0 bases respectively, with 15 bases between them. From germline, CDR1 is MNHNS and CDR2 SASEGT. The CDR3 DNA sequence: TGTGCCAGCAGCCGAATGCGGGGGCTCTCCTACGAGCAGTACTTC. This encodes CASSRMRGLSYEQYF.

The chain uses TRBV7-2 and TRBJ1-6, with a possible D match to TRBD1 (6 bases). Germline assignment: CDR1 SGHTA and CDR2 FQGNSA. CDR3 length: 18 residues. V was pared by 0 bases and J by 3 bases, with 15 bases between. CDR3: CASSLARPGQNYNSPLHF. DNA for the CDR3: TGTGCCAGCAGCTTAGCGCGCCCCGGACAGAACTATAATTCACCCCTCCACTTT.

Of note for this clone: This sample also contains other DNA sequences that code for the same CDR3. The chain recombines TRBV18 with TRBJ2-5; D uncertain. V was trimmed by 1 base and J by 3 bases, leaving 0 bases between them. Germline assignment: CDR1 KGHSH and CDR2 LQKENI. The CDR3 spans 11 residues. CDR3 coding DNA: TGTGCCAGCTCACCACAAGAGACCCAGTACTTC. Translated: CASSPQETQYF.

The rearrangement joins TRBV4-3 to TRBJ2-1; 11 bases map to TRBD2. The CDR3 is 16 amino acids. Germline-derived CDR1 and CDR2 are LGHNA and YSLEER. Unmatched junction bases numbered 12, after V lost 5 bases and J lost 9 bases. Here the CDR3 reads CASSLEGLAEMGEQFF. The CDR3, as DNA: TGCGCCAGCAGCTTAGAGGGACTAGCGGAGATGGGTGAGCAGTTCTTC.

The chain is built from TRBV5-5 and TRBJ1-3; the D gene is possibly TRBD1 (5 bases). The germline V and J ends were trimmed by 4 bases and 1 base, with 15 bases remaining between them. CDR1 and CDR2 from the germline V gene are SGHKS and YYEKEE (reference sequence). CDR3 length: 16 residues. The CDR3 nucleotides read TGTGCCAGCAGCCCCTCGGGGGGAATGTCTGGAAACACCATATATTTT. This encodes CASSPSGGMSGNTIYF. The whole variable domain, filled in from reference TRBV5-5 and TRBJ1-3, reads DAGVTQSPTHLIKTRGQQVTLRCSPISGHKSVSWYQQVLGQGPQFIFQYYEKEERGRGNFPDRFSARQFPNYSSELNVNALLLGDSALYLCASSPSGGMSGNTIYFGEGSWLTVV.

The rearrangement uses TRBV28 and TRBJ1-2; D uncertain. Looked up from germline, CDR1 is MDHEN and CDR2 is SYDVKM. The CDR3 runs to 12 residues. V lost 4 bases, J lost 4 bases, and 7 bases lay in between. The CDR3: CASSSSSYGYTF. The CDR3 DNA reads TGTGCCAGCAGTTCATCATCCTATGGCTACACCTTC.

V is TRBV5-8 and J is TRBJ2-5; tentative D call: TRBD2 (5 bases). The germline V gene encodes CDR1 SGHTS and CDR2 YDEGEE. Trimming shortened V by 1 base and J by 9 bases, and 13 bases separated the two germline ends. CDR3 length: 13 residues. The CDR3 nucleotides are TGTGCCAGCAGCTTGACACCCAAGAGGGCCCAGTACTTC. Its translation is CASSLTPKRAQYF.

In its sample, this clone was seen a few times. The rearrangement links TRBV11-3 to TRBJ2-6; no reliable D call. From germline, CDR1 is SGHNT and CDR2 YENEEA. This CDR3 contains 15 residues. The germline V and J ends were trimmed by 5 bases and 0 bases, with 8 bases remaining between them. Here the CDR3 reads CASSLGNSGANVLTF. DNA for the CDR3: TGTGCCAGCAGCCTGGGGAACTCTGGGGCCAACGTCCTGACTTTC.

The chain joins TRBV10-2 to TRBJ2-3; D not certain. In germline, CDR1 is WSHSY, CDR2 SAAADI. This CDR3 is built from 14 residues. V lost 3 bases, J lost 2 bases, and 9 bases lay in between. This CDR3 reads CASSDYDLTDTQYF. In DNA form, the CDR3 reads TGCGCCAGCAGTGACTACGACCTCACAGATACGCAGTATTTT.

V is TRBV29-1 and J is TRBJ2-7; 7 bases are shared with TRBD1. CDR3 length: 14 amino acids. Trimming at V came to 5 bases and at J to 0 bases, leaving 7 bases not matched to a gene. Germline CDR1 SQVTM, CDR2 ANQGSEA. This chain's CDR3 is CSVRQGEGSYEQYF. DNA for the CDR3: TGCAGCGTTCGACAGGGCGAAGGCTCCTACGAGCAGTACTTC.

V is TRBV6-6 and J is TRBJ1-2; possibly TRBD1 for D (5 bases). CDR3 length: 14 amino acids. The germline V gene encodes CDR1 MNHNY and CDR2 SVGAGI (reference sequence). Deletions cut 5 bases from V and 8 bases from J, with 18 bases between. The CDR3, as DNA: TGTGCCAGCAGTCTTACCGGGACGCCGGGGGGCTACACCTTC. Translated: CASSLTGTPGGYTF.